This T cell receptor beta chain is from a study of T-cell reconstitution after alpha-beta-depleted transplantation in children. CDR3 length equals 13 residues. V gave up 8 bases and J gave up 4 bases, with 12 bases separating them. Preparing the TCRbeta library involved the use of unique molecular identifiers. From the PCR reads, TCRdb called clonotypes with MiXCR, one entry per CDR3 protein. The table has some 500,000 distinct CDR3 sequences, approximately 32% seen once; the top ten hold 2% to 3%. This clonotype was obtained from a human donor who donated a stem cell graft to a child with aplastic anemia. Sequencing used PBMCs from the stem cell graft donor, obtained from the stem cell graft. The gene calls are TRBV12-3 or TRBV12-4 and TRBJ1-5; D remains unclear. The CDR3, as DNA: TGTGCCAGCCACGGGCGGGGAAATCAGCCCCAGCATTTT. This encodes CASHGRGNQPQHF.